A single sample is the source of the 19 T cell receptor beta chains below, sequenced in a study of PD-L1 blockade in urothelial cancer. Using immunoSEQ multiplex PCR, the repertoire was profiled, and TCRdb retains in-frame clones only, with some absent. The sample has 35,000 to 45,000 clones, roughly 77% seen once; the top ten hold more than 2.5%. The sample here was PBMCs, taken around atezolizumab (anti-PD-L1) treatment. Receptors were obtained from a man aged 65 to 79 with urothelial cancer.

CDR3 DNA sequence: TGTGCCAGCAGTACGGGGGGGGTGATGAGCAATCAGCCCCAGCATTTT. Translated, it gives CASSTGGVMSNQPQHF. This chain links TRBV2 with TRBJ1-5; D perhaps matches TRBD1 (5 bases). The V end was cut by 5 bases, the J end by 1 base, with 15 bases between. CDR3 length equals 16 residues. Germline CDR1 SNHLY, CDR2 FYNNEI.

V is TRBV4-3 and J is TRBJ2-3; D might be TRBD1 (6 bases). The CDR3 loop spans 16 amino acids. V was pared by 4 bases and J by 0 bases, with 14 bases between. Germline V gene lookup returns CDR1 LGHNA and CDR2 YSLEER. The CDR3 sequence: CASSRRQETSTDTQYF. The CDR3 bases are TGCGCCAGCAGCCGAAGACAGGAAACTAGCACAGATACGCAGTATTTT.

The rearrangement links TRBV2 to TRBJ2-5; 9 bases agree with TRBD1. The J segment lost 4 bases and the V segment lost 6 bases, leaving 9 bases of the junction unmatched. CDR3 length: 15 amino acids. CDR1 SNHLY and CDR2 FYNNEI come from the germline V gene. The CDR3 loop reads CASRLSGTGTETQYF. The CDR3, as DNA: TGTGCCAGCAGGCTCTCCGGGACAGGGACAGAGACCCAGTACTTC. Supplemented by reference TRBV2 and TRBJ2-5, the full variable domain reads EPEVTQTPSHQVTQMGQEVILRCVPISNHLYFYWYRQILGQKVEFLVSFYNNEISEKSEIFDDQFSVERPDGSNFTLKIRSTKLEDSAMYFCASRLSGTGTETQYFGPGTRLLVL.

V is TRBV5-8 and J is TRBJ2-7; possibly TRBD1 for D (6 bases). Per the germline V gene, CDR1 is SGHTS and CDR2 is YDEGEE. This CDR3 is 12 amino acids long. V lost 2 bases to trimming and J lost 4 bases, with 7 bases between them. CDR3 in amino acids: CASSLQGYEQYF. CDR3 bases: TGTGCCAGCAGCTTACAGGGTTACGAGCAGTACTTC.

The chain recombines TRBV29-1 with TRBJ2-7, with TRBD2 matching over 8 bases. Trimming took 4 bases from V and 3 from J; bases not matched to a gene: 14. Germline CDR1 and CDR2: SQVTM and ANQGSEA. This CDR3 has 16 amino acids. DNA for the CDR3: TGCAGCGTTGTCCGGCCTCTTAGCGGGACCAACTACGAGCAGTACTTC. Translation gives CSVVRPLSGTNYEQYF.

A single count supports this clone. The chain carries TRBV19 and TRBJ1-1, with no clear D. Germline V gene sequence: CDR1 LNHDA, CDR2 SQIVND (reference sequence). Between the trimmed V and J ends, which lost 5 bases and 1 base, there was a span of 5 bases. CDR3 length: 12 amino acids. In nucleotides, the CDR3 is TGTGCCAGTAGTGAGAAGAACACTGAAGCTTTCTTT. Its translation is CASSEKNTEAFF.

As regards this clone: Additional DNA sequences in this sample encode the identical CDR3. The V gene is TRBV19, the J gene TRBJ2-6; no firm D call. CDR3 length: 15 residues. Trimming removed 5 bases from V and 2 bases from J, with 10 bases in between. From germline, CDR1 is LNHDA and CDR2 SQIVND (reference sequence). The CDR3 bases are TGTGCCAGTAGTCTCCCTGGAGCTGGGGCCAACGTCCTGACTTTC. Translated: CASSLPGAGANVLTF.

This chain joins TRBV28 and TRBJ1-5; 8 bases map to TRBD1. The CDR3 runs 15 residues. CDR1 MDHEN and CDR2 SYDVKM come from the germline V gene. The junction had 11 bases not matched to a gene; V was cut back by 6 bases and J by 7 bases. The CDR3 loop is CASSLGQAPGQPQHF. CDR3 bases: TGTGCCAGCAGCTTGGGACAGGCTCCTGGACAGCCCCAGCATTTT.

This chain uses TRBV5-1 with TRBJ1-3, with 7 bases matching TRBD1. V was clipped by 5 bases and J by 0 bases; unmatched bases: 5. The CDR3 loop spans 15 amino acids. Germline CDR1 and CDR2: SGHRS and YFSETQ. CDR3 sequence reads: CASSSGQLSGNTIYF. In DNA form, the CDR3 reads TGCGCCAGCAGTTCGGGACAGCTCTCTGGAAACACCATATATTTT. Full variable domain (remainder filled in from reference TRBV5-1 and TRBJ1-3): KAGVTQTPRYLIKTRGQQVTLSCSPISGHRSVSWYQQTPGQGLQFLFEYFSETQRNKGNFPGRFSGRQFSNSRSEMNVSTLELGDSALYLCASSSGQLSGNTIYFGEGSWLTVV.

The chain recombines TRBV4-1 with TRBJ1-2; D is unclear. This CDR3 has 12 residues. Germline V gene data show CDR1 as MGHRA and CDR2 as YSYEKL. The V gene lost 0 bases and the J gene lost 5 bases, with 4 bases spanning the gap. CDR3 bases: TGCGCCAGCAGCCAAGACGGGTATGGCTACACCTTC. Its protein product is CASSQDGYGYTF.

CDR3 residues: CASSLTGGVVEAFF. DNA of the CDR3: TGTGCCAGCAGTTTAACAGGGGGCGTAGTTGAAGCTTTCTTT. The chain has TRBV28 and TRBJ1-1; 9 bases map to TRBD1. The CDR3 loop spans 14 amino acids. The J segment lost 7 bases and the V segment lost 2 bases, leaving 5 bases of the junction unmatched. Germline V gene data show CDR1 as MDHEN and CDR2 as SYDVKM.

This rearrangement joins TRBV4-2 to TRBJ2-7; 9 nucleotides align to TRBD2. CDR1 is LGHNA and CDR2 is YNFKEQ in the germline V gene. Trimming cost V 4 bases and J 4 bases; bases outside gene matches: 5. This CDR3 is built from 14 residues. The CDR3 nucleotides are TGTGCCAGCAGCCCCCAGCGGGAGGTATACGAGCAGTACTTC. It specifies CASSPQREVYEQYF.

V and J are TRBV5-1 and TRBJ2-5; maybe TRBD1 (6 bases). This CDR3 has 15 residues. Per germline, CDR1 SGHRS and CDR2 YFSETQ. The V end was cut by 0 bases, the J end by 2 bases, with 11 bases between. CDR3 region: CASSLGTASQETQYF. CDR3 sequence (DNA): TGCGCCAGCAGCTTGGGGACAGCATCACAAGAGACCCAGTACTTC.

CDR3 sequence reads: CASSQGASGSPQYF. The CDR3 bases are TGCGCCAGCAGCCAGGGGGCATCAGGGTCACCTCAGTATTTT. This chain links TRBV4-3 with TRBJ2-3, with D perhaps TRBD1 (6 bases). The CDR3 length is 14 residues. CDR1 is LGHNA and CDR2 is YSLEER in the germline V gene. The ends were cut back, 3 bases at V and 12 bases at J, with 19 bases in the middle.

The rearrangement joins TRBV10-2 to TRBJ1-2, with D maybe TRBD1 (5 bases). The V gene's germline CDR1 is WSHSY and CDR2 SAAADI. The CDR3 covers 14 residues. V gave up 4 bases and J gave up 4 bases, with 13 bases separating them. DNA of the CDR3: TGCGCCAGCAGTGGGACATTGGATCTCTATGGCTACACCTTC. As protein: CASSGTLDLYGYTF.

This sequence joins TRBV5-4 and TRBJ1-2, with TRBD1 identical over 7 bases. Germline V lookup: CDR1 SGHNT, CDR2 YYREEE (reference sequence). Trimming at V came to 3 bases and at J to 3 bases, leaving 5 bases not matched to a gene. This CDR3 contains 14 residues. CDR3 nucleotides: TGTGCCAGCAGCTCTGGACAGGCGTACTATGGCTACACCTTC. Amino acid sequence: CASSSGQAYYGYTF.

This chain connects TRBV30 to TRBJ2-7; no definite D call. The germline V gene encodes CDR1 GTSNPN and CDR2 SVGIG (reference sequence). The CDR3 runs to 12 residues. V dropped 2 bases and J dropped 4 bases, with 9 bases sitting between them. Written as DNA, the CDR3 is TGTGCCTGGAGTCATACAGCATACGAGCAGTACTTC. It specifies CAWSHTAYEQYF.

This clone was seen more than once but under ten times. The rearrangement joins TRBV7-3 to TRBJ1-1; D is ambiguous. This CDR3 has 13 amino acids. Trimming took 3 bases from V and 1 from J, leaving 6 bases between them. Germline assignment: CDR1 SGHTA and CDR2 FQGTGA. CDR3 residues: CASSFGANTEAFF. CDR3 sequence (DNA): TGTGCCAGCAGCTTCGGAGCGAACACTGAAGCTTTCTTT.

The V gene is TRBV7-9, the J gene TRBJ2-7; D unresolved. The CDR3 totals 15 residues. Trimming took off 4 bases at V and 2 bases at J, with 15 bases between the two ends. Germline CDR1 SEHNR, CDR2 FQNEAQ (reference sequence). The CDR3 is CASSSALGVPYEQYF. The CDR3 nucleotides are TGTGCCAGCAGCTCGGCTCTAGGCGTTCCCTACGAGCAGTACTTC.